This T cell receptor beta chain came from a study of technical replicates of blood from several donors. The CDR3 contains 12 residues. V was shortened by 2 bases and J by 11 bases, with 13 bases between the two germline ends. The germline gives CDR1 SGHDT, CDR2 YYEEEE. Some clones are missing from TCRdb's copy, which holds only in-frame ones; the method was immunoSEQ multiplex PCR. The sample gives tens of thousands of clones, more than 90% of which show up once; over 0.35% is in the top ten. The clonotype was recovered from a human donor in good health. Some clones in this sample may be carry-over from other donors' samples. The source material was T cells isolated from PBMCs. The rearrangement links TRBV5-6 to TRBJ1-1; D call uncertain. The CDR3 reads CASSFSSGVAFF. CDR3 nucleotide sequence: TGTGCCAGCAGCTTTAGTAGCGGTGTGGCTTTCTTT.